Below are 16 T cell receptor beta chains sequenced from a single sample in a study of early T cells in non-severe SARS-CoV-2 infection. TCRdb itself ran the 5' RACE reads through MiXCR, one entry per CDR3 protein. The sample includes roughly 83,000 distinct CDR3 sequences, about 10% of them seen just once. Sequences were derived from whole blood, sampled at baseline. The receptor source for this set is an adult who was a healthcare worker with PCR-confirmed SARS-CoV-2 infection or an uninfected control (not recorded which).

This clonotype came up many times. CDR3 sequence: CATSDDSYGYTF. The CDR3 region has the DNA TGTGCCACCAGTGATGACTCCTATGGCTACACCTTC. V usage is TRBV24-1 and J usage is TRBJ1-2; D is unresolved. The CDR3 extends over 12 amino acids. Deletions cut 3 bases from V and 4 bases from J, with 5 bases between. CDR1 KGHDR and CDR2 SFDVKD come from the germline V gene.

This clonotype was picked up many times. The junction differs from germline at one of its ends, possibly a read error. The chain employs TRBV20-1 and TRBJ1-2; D is undetermined. The CDR3 is made up of 16 amino acids. Germline V gene data show CDR1 as DFQATT and CDR2 as SNEGSKA (reference sequence). CDR3 residues: CSVRIALGWMSGSYTF. DNA for the CDR3: TGCAGTGTTAGAATCGCCCTGGGGTGGATGAGTGGGAGCTACACCTTC.

This clonotype appeared a few times. The chain is built from TRBV15 and TRBJ2-5; no firm D call. V dropped 2 bases and J dropped 4 bases, with 5 bases sitting between them. The CDR3 is made up of 12 amino acids. Germline CDR1 and CDR2: LNHNV and YYDKDF (reference sequence). For the CDR3, the DNA is TGTGCCACCAGCAGACCGGTAGAGACCCAGTACTTC. This codes for CATSRPVETQYF.

The V gene is TRBV11-1, the J gene TRBJ2-7; the D is unclear. V dropped 5 bases and J dropped 2 bases, with 13 bases sitting between them. The CDR3 totals 14 residues. CDR1 and CDR2 (germline): SGHAT, FQDESV (reference sequence). Written as DNA, the CDR3 is TGTGCCAGCAGCCGGCGACGGCCACCCTACGAGCAGTACTTC. Encoded protein: CASSRRRPPYEQYF.

The J gene is TRBJ2-1, the V gene TRBV7-8; 13 bases line up with TRBD2. Germline CDR1 reads SGHVS; CDR2 reads FQNEAQ. Trimming removed 5 bases from V and 4 bases from J; junction bases left unmatched: 8. The length of the CDR3 is 17 residues. The CDR3 loop is CASSPRLAGGWYNEQFF. The CDR3 nucleotides are TGTGCCAGCAGCCCCCGACTAGCGGGAGGTTGGTACAATGAGCAGTTCTTC.

This clonotype was recorded at least ten times. V is TRBV30 and J is TRBJ1-2, with TRBD1 as a possible D gene (6 bases). The ends were cut back, 3 bases at V and 8 bases at J, with 16 bases in the middle. Germline V gene lookup returns CDR1 GTSNPN and CDR2 SVGIG (reference sequence). The CDR3 covers 13 residues. The CDR3 region has the DNA TGTGCCTGGAGCGCAACCCTGAGGGGGGGCTACACCTTC. The encoded protein is CAWSATLRGGYTF.

The DNA of the CDR3 is TGTGCCAGCAGGATCGGCGAGACGACTGAAGCTTTCTTT. Amino acid sequence: CASRIGETTEAFF. This chain uses TRBV27 with TRBJ1-1; unclear D gene. Deletions cut 6 bases from V and 5 bases from J, with 13 bases between. This CDR3 has 13 residues. CDR1 MNHEY and CDR2 SMNVEV come from the germline V gene (reference sequence).

About this clonotype itself: One junction end does not reproduce the germline sequence, and a read error may be involved. The chain links TRBV5-1 to TRBJ2-1; D possibly corresponds to TRBD1 (6 bases). The CDR3 runs to 13 residues. In germline, CDR1 is SGHRS, CDR2 YFSETQ. The DNA for the CDR3 is TGCGCCAGCAGCCTGGACAGCTACAATGAGCTGTTCTTC. Translation: CASSLDSYNELFF.

This clonotype was seen a few times. The gene calls are TRBV24-1 and TRBJ2-5; 7 bases align to TRBD2. V lost 6 bases and J lost 4; bases outside the gene matches: 4. Per germline, CDR1 KGHDR and CDR2 SFDVKD. The CDR3 contains 13 residues. CDR3 coding DNA: TGTGCCACCAGTCCGGGAGGTCGAGAGACCCAGTACTTC. The encoded protein is CATSPGGRETQYF.

Worth noting for this clonotype: A much larger clonotype is one base distant, so this may be a read error. The chain carries TRBV9 and TRBJ2-1; D is possibly TRBD1 (5 bases). The germline V gene has CDR1 SGDLS and CDR2 YYNGEE. This CDR3 region has 13 residues. V lost 4 bases and J 4 bases, leaving 9 bases between the germline ends. DNA for the CDR3: TGTGCCAGCAGCATAGGGGATTACAATGAGCAGTTCTTC. Translated: CASSIGDYNEQFF.

The J gene is TRBJ2-3, the V gene TRBV28, with D unclear. Trimming pared 3 bases from V and 2 bases from J, leaving 9 bases between. Germline loops: CDR1 MDHEN, CDR2 SYDVKM. CDR3 length equals 14 residues. CDR3 DNA sequence: TGTGCCAGCAGTTTGGCCAGAACCACAGATACGCAGTATTTT. Encoded protein: CASSLARTTDTQYF.

This clonotype came up many times. The chain has TRBV7-6 and TRBJ2-1, with 11 bases fitting TRBD2. The CDR3 sequence is 17 residues long. The germline CDR1 and CDR2 sequences are SGHVS and FNYEAQ. With 5 bases clipped from V and 7 bases from J, the junction kept 13 bases outside the gene matches. The CDR3: CASSQGVAGGPRNEQFF. In DNA, the CDR3 is TGTGCCAGCAGCCAGGGGGTAGCGGGAGGGCCGAGGAATGAGCAGTTCTTC.

This chain uses TRBV7-9 with TRBJ2-1; TRBD2 agrees at 13 bases. Germline V gene data show CDR1 as SEHNR and CDR2 as FQNEAQ (reference sequence). V trimming: 7 bases; J trimming: 7 bases; junction bases outside the gene matches: 4. The CDR3 has 14 amino acids. This CDR3 reads CASNPGLAGNEQFF. The CDR3 DNA reads TGTGCCAGCAACCCGGGACTAGCGGGGAATGAGCAGTTCTTC.

This rearrangement joins TRBV18 to TRBJ1-6; no clear D gene. Germline V CDR1 and CDR2: KGHSH, LQKENI. The CDR3 is 14 amino acids. Trimming left V 0 bases short and J 7 bases short, with 7 bases between. Here the CDR3 DNA reads TGTGCCAGCTCACCACCGGCAATGAATTCACCCCTCCACTTT. Encoded protein: CASSPPAMNSPLHF. The variable domain in full, with the rest retrieved from reference TRBV18 and TRBJ1-6, is NAGVMQNPRHLVRRRGQEARLRCSPMKGHSHVYWYRQLPEEGLKFMVYLQKENIIDESGMPKERFSAEFPKEGPSILRIQQVVRGDSAAYFCASSPPAMNSPLHFGNGTRLTVT.

At least ten counts were recorded for this clonotype. This chain's CDR3 is CASSLMPGTLATYEQYF. The CDR3 bases are TGTGCCAGCTCACTAATGCCGGGGACATTGGCTACTTACGAGCAGTACTTC. The chain is built from TRBV18 and TRBJ2-7; TRBD1 might be the D (6 bases). V lost 4 bases to trimming and J lost 4 bases, with 23 bases between them. This CDR3 contains 17 residues. Germline-derived CDR1 and CDR2 are KGHSH and LQKENI.

This chain uses TRBV12-3 or TRBV12-4 with TRBJ1-2; D is unclear. The ends were cut back, 4 bases at V and 4 bases at J, with 16 bases in the middle. The CDR3 sequence is 15 residues long. The CDR3 DNA sequence: TGTGCCAGCAGTTCCCTGTTCGGCTTGTCCTATGGCTACACCTTC. Translating gives CASSSLFGLSYGYTF.